This T cell receptor (beta chain) was found in a study of shared clonotypes between healthy human individuals. Study context: The donors, two women and a few men, were aged 18 to 49. Whole-study results and caveats: Naive subsets generally exceeded memory subsets in estimated richness.

Trimming removed 4 bases from V and 6 bases from J, with 11 bases in between. Germline V lookup: CDR1 SGHNT, CDR2 YYREEE (reference sequence). This CDR3 is 12 amino acids long. Notes on this clone: Its antigen is currently unknown.

Genomic DNA (from each subset) was split evenly across several immunoSEQ plates. The repertoire was sequenced with immunoSEQ multiplex PCR; TCRdb's copy has only in-frame clones and lacks some. The sample records more than 2,000,000 clones, 85% to 95% being singletons. A CD45RA-negative memory subset and a CD45RA+ naive subset were separated from the CD4+ cells. The chain links TRBV5-4 to TRBJ2-7; D is undetermined. The receptor was derived from a man aged 18 to 29 in good health. The source material was naive CD4+ T cells sorted from blood. Subset described: CD45RA+ positively selected. CDR3 in DNA: TGTGCCAGCAGCAGGGATTCCCGCGAGCAGTACTTC. Its translation: CASSRDSREQYF.